Below, one T cell receptor beta chain is given with its context. What it recognizes is unknown. Only in-frame clones appear in the TCRdb table, and some are missing; sequencing was by immunoSEQ multiplex PCR. This table has roughly 60,000 clones, about four fifths appearing once. Germline V lookup: CDR1 LGHNA, CDR2 YNFKEQ. Between the trimmed V and J ends, which lost 4 bases and 0 bases, there was a span of 11 bases. CDR3 length equals 15 residues. The sample comes from a study of OX40 agonist ivuxolimab in advanced cancers. For the study at large: The patients received ivuxolimab by intravenous route every 2 weeks at 0.01 to 10 mg/kg. Study outcomes and limitations: The average count of expanded clones was higher among CD8+ T cells than among CD4+.

The chain has TRBV4-2 and TRBJ2-3; D may correspond to TRBD1 or TRBD2 (6 bases each). This sequence originates from an adult with an advanced solid tumor such as melanoma, head and neck, liver or kidney cancer. This sample comprised CD4+ or CD8+ T cells sorted from blood, obtained in a trial of the OX40 agonist ivuxolimab. CDR3 bases: TGTGCCAGCAGCCCCGGGGGCCAGAGCACAGATACGCAGTATTTT. Protein: CASSPGGQSTDTQYF.